These T cell receptor beta chains were read from a single sample in a study of shared clonotypes between healthy human individuals. Libraries were prepared by immunoSEQ multiplex PCR; TCRdb keeps only in-frame clonotypes and omits some of them. The repertoire consists of over 950,000 clones, with approximately 75% occurring once and the leading ten covering approximately 0.95%. Sequenced input: memory CD4+ T cells from PBMCs. These receptors originate from a man younger than 35 in good health. Some clones in this sample may be carry-over from other donors' samples. Both conserved end residues are part of each CDR3. The D gene is left open where the match is weak. Size is omitted from some rows. Given values are once, few, many or a class for expanded clones.

cdr3_aa cdr3_nt j_call d_call clone_size v_call
CASSRRVQGDTGELFF TGCGCCAGCAGCAGGCGGGTGCAAGGGGACACCGGGGAGCTGTTTTTT TRBJ2-2 . . TRBV5-1
CASSLRSSSGNTIYF TGTGCCAGCAGCTTAAGGTCGAGCTCTGGAAACACCATATATTTT TRBJ1-3 . . TRBV11-2
CASLVSEYTDTQYF TGTGCCAGCCTAGTTTCGGAATACACAGATACGCAGTATTTT TRBJ2-3 . . TRBV27
CASTEVGGRSAEQYF TGTGCCAGTACCGAGGTAGGGGGGCGCTCAGCCGAGCAGTACTTC TRBJ2-7 . . TRBV19
CASSLDGAGGPKDTQYF TGTGCCAGCAGCTTAGATGGAGCGGGCGGCCCCAAGGATACGCAGTATTTT TRBJ2-3 . . TRBV7-2
CASRGRDKSYGYTF TGTGCCAGCAGGGGCAGGGACAAGTCCTATGGCTACACCTTC TRBJ1-2 . . TRBV6-1
CASSLGGLAQKNIQYF TGTGCCAGCAGCTTGGGTGGACTAGCGCAGAAAAACATTCAGTACTTC TRBJ2-4 TRBD2 . TRBV5-4
CASRGSSEAFF TGTGCCAGCAGGGGGTCCTCTGAAGCTTTCTTT TRBJ1-1 . . TRBV6-5
CASSLRDSQYF TGTGCCAGCAGCCTCCGGGATTCTCAGTACTTC TRBJ2-5 . few TRBV28
CASSEHRDSTEAFF TGTGCCAGCAGTGAGCACAGGGATAGCACTGAAGCTTTCTTT TRBJ1-1 . . TRBV2
CASSVVGQGYNEQFF TGTGCCAGCAGCGTAGTTGGACAGGGGTACAATGAGCAGTTCTTC TRBJ2-1 TRBD1 . TRBV9
CASSDYQGALEKLFF TGTGCCAGCAGTGATTATCAGGGGGCTCTGGAAAAACTGTTTTTT TRBJ1-4 TRBD1 . TRBV2
CASSQGRLAASYEQYF TGTGCCAGCAGCCAGGGCCGCCTAGCGGCCTCCTACGAGCAGTACTTC TRBJ2-7 TRBD2 . TRBV4-2
CASSLLGQNTDTQYF TGTGCCAGCTCACTCCTTGGACAGAATACAGATACGCAGTATTTT TRBJ2-3 . once TRBV18
CASSVRDRSQETQYF TGTGCCAGCAGCGTAAGGGACAGAAGCCAAGAGACCCAGTACTTC TRBJ2-5 TRBD1 once TRBV9
CASSSLQALPEEQYF TGCGCCAGCAGCTCCCTACAGGCTCTGCCTGAGGAGCAGTACTTC TRBJ2-7 . . TRBV5-1
CASSVKETQYF TGTGCCAGCAGCGTAAAGGAGACCCAGTACTTC TRBJ2-5 . . TRBV9
CASSFRTTVGSYEQYF TGCGCCAGCAGCTTTCGGACTACAGTGGGCTCCTACGAGCAGTACTTC TRBJ2-7 . . TRBV5-1
CASSVAPTSGRVTDTQYF TGTGCCAGCAGCGTAGCCCCGACTAGCGGGAGGGTCACAGATACGCAGTATTTT TRBJ2-3 TRBD2 . TRBV9
CATNRDVSTDTQYF TGTGCCACCAATAGGGACGTCTCCACAGATACGCAGTATTTT TRBJ2-3 . . TRBV10-3
CATSGAGGGTGELFF TGTGCCACTTCCGGCGCAGGGGGAGGGACCGGGGAGCTGTTTTTT TRBJ2-2 . . TRBV2
CASSSALRPDTQYF TGTGCCAGCAGCTCCGCTTTGAGGCCAGATACGCAGTATTTT TRBJ2-3 . . TRBV5-4
CASSRGGAAETQYF TGTGCCAGCTCAAGAGGGGGCGCCGCCGAGACCCAGTACTTC TRBJ2-5 TRBD1 . TRBV7-7
CASSRKEGTEAFF TGTGCCAGCAGTAGAAAGGAGGGCACTGAAGCTTTCTTT TRBJ1-1 . . TRBV2
CASSFSGSRYNEQFF TGCGCCAGCAGCTTTAGCGGGAGTAGGTACAATGAGCAGTTCTTC TRBJ2-1 TRBD2 few TRBV5-1
CASSWSGQQNNEQFF TGCGCCAGCAGCTGGTCTGGACAGCAAAACAATGAGCAGTTCTTC TRBJ2-1 . . TRBV5-1
CASSDQGTSYEQYF TGTGCCAGCAGTGATCAGGGGACCTCCTACGAGCAGTACTTC TRBJ2-7 . . TRBV2
CASSRPPDTQYF TGTGCCAGCAGTAGGCCCCCAGATACGCAGTATTTT TRBJ2-3 . few TRBV9
CASSSTPAGGPYEQYF TGCGCCAGCAGCTCTACCCCAGCGGGAGGCCCCTACGAGCAGTACTTC TRBJ2-7 TRBD2 . TRBV5-1
CASSAWDRGADTQYF TGTGCCAGCAGCGCATGGGACAGGGGGGCGGATACGCAGTATTTT TRBJ2-3 TRBD1 . TRBV7-9
CASSLNQGKGNTEAFF TGCGCCAGCAGCTTAAATCAGGGGAAGGGCAACACTGAAGCTTTCTTT TRBJ1-1 . . TRBV5-1
CASSLAGGGSSKNIQYF TGTGCCAGCAGCTTAGCGGGTGGCGGGAGCTCCAAAAACATTCAGTACTTC TRBJ2-4 TRBD2 . TRBV7-2
CASSSDRDNEQFF TGTGCCAGCAGCTCCGATCGGGACAATGAGCAGTTCTTC TRBJ2-1 . few TRBV7-2
CASSLAPGAVGEQFF TGTGCCAGCAGCTTAGCGCCGGGGGCGGTTGGCGAGCAGTTCTTC TRBJ2-1 . . TRBV7-8
CASSLGLAGELFF TGTGCCAGCAGCTTAGGATTGGCCGGGGAGCTGTTTTTT TRBJ2-2 . . TRBV11-3
CASSPERDAGWTQYF TGTGCCAGCTCACCAGAGCGGGACGCTGGATGGACCCAGTACTTC TRBJ2-5 TRBD2 . TRBV18
CAWSRVNGEQYF TGTGCCTGGAGCCGGGTGAACGGGGAGCAGTACTTC TRBJ2-7 . . TRBV30
CASSLLAGGEQYF TGTGCCAGCAGCTTGTTGGCGGGAGGCGAGCAGTACTTC TRBJ2-7 TRBD2 . TRBV7-9
CASQQNLNYGYTF TGTGCCAGCCAACAGAACCTGAACTATGGCTACACCTTC TRBJ1-2 . . TRBV28
CASRVGAATDTQYF TGTGCCAGCAGGGTTGGAGCGGCCACAGATACGCAGTATTTT TRBJ2-3 . . TRBV2
CASSQEPSGSGALYEQYF TGTGCCAGCAGCCAAGAACCTAGCGGGAGCGGGGCCCTCTACGAGCAGTACTTC TRBJ2-7 TRBD2 few TRBV4-2
CASSLASGGGNTDTQYF TGCGCCAGCAGTTTAGCTAGCGGAGGGGGAAACACAGATACGCAGTATTTT TRBJ2-3 . . TRBV5-1
CASSLVAGVRNEQFF TGTGCCAGCAGCTTAGTAGCGGGAGTTAGGAATGAGCAGTTCTTC TRBJ2-1 TRBD2 . TRBV7-2
CASSVLGVTDTQYF TGTGCCAGCAGCGTACTTGGTGTCACAGATACGCAGTATTTT TRBJ2-3 . once TRBV9
CASSMGTEAFF TGTGCCAGCTCGATGGGCACTGAAGCTTTCTTT TRBJ1-1 . once TRBV2
CASTEARGANVLTF TGTGCCAGCACGGAGGCGAGGGGGGCCAACGTCCTGACTTTC TRBJ2-6 . . TRBV2
CASSSAGRGPNGYTF TGTGCCAGCAGCTCCGCCGGCAGGGGACCGAATGGCTACACCTTC TRBJ1-2 . . TRBV11-2